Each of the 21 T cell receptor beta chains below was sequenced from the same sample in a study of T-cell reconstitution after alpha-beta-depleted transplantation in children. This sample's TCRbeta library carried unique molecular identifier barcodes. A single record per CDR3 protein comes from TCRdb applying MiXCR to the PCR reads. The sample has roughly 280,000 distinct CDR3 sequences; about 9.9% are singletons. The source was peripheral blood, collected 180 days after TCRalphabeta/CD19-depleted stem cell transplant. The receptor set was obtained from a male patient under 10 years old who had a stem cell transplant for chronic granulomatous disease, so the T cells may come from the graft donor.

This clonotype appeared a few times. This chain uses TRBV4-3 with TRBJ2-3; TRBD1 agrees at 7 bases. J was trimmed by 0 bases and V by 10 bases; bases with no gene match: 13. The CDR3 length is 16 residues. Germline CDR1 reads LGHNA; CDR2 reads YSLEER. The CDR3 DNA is TGCGCCACCAAGTTAAACCGGGACAGCAGCACAGATACGCAGTATTTT. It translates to CATKLNRDSSTDTQYF.

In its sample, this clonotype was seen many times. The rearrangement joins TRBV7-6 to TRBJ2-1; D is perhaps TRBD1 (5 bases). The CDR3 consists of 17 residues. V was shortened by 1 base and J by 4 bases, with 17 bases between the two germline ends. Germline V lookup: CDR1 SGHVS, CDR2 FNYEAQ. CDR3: CASSLEDSILEYNEQFF. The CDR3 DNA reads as TGTGCCAGCAGCTTAGAAGACAGCATTCTCGAATACAATGAGCAGTTCTTC.

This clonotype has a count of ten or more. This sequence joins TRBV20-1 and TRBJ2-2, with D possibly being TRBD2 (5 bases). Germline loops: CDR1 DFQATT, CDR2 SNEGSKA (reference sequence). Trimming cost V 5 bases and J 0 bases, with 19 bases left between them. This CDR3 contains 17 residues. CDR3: CSALHSGGTSNTGELFF. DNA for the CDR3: TGCAGTGCTCTTCACAGCGGAGGTACCTCGAACACCGGGGAGCTGTTTTTT.

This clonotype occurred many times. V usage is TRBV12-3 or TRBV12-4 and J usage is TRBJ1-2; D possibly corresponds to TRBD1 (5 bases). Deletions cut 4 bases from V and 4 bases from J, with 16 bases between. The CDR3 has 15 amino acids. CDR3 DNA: TGTGCCAGCAGTTCCTTGGGTGGGGGGAGCTATGGCTACACCTTC. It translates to CASSSLGGGSYGYTF.

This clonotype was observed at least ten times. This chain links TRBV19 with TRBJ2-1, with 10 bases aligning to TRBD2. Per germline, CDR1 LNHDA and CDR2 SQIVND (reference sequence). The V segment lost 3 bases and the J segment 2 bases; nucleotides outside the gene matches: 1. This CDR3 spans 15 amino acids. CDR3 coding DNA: TGTGCCAGTAGTATGCTAGCGGGGGCCTACAATGAGCAGTTCTTC. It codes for CASSMLAGAYNEQFF. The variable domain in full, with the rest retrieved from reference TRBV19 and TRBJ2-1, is DGGITQSPKYLFRKEGQNVTLSCEQNLNHDAMYWYRQDPGQGLRLIYYSQIVNDFQKGDIAEGYSVSREKKESFPLTVTSAQKNPTAFYLCASSMLAGAYNEQFFGPGTRLTVL.

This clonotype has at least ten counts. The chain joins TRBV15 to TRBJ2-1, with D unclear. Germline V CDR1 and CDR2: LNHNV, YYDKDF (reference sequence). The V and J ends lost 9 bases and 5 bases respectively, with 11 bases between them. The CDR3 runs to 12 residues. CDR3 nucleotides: TGTGCCACGGAGATGACGCACAATGAGCAGTTCTTC. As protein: CATEMTHNEQFF.

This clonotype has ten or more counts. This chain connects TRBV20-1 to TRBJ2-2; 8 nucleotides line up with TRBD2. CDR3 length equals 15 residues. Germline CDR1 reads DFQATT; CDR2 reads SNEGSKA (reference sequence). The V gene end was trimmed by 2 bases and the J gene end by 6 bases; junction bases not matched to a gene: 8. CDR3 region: CSARIAGIDPGELFF. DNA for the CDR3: TGCAGTGCTAGAATAGCGGGAATCGACCCCGGGGAGCTGTTTTTT.

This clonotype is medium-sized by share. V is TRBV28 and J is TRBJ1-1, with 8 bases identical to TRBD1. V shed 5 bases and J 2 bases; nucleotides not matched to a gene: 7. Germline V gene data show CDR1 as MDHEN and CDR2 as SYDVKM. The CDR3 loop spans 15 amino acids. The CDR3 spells CASSLLDRGNTEAFF. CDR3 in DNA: TGTGCCAGCAGTCTCCTTGACAGGGGAAACACTGAAGCTTTCTTT.

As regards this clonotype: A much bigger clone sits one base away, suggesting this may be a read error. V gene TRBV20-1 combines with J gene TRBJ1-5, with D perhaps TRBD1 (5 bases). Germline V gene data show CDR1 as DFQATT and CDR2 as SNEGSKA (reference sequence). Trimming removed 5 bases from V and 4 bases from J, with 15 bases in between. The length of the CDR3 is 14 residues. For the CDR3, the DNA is TGCAGTGCTGGGGCTCCCATCCCGAATCAGCCCCAGCATTTT. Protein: CSAGAPIPNQPQHF.

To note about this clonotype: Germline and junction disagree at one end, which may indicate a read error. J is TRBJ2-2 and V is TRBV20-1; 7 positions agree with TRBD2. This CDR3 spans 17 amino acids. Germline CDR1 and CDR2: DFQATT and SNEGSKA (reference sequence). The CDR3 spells CCARGEGLAANTGELFF. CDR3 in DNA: TGCTGTGCTAGAGGGGAGGGGCTAGCGGCGAACACCGGGGAGCTGTTTTTT.

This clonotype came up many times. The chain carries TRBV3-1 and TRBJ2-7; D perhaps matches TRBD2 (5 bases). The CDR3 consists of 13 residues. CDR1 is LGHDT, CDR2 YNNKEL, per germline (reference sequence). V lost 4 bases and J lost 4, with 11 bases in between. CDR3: CASSPGLYYEQYF. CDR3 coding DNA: TGTGCCAGCAGCCCCGGACTCTATTACGAGCAGTACTTC.

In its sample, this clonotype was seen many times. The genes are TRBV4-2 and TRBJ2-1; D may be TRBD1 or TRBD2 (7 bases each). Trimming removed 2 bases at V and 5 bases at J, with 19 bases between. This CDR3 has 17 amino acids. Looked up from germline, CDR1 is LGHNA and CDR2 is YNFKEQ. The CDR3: CASSQSPGRGRDNEQFF. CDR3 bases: TGTGCCAGCAGCCAAAGTCCAGGGAGGGGGCGGGACAATGAGCAGTTCTTC.

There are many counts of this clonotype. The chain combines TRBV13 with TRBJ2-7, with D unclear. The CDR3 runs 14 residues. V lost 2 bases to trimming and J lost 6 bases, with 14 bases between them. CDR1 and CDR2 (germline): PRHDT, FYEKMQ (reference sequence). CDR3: CASSLMAVKSEQYF. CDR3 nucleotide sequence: TGTGCCAGCAGCTTAATGGCAGTGAAAAGCGAGCAGTACTTC.

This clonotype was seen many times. The DNA for the CDR3 is TGTGCCAGCAGGGGCCGGGGGACTAGCGGGAGATTACAAGAGACCCAGTACTTC. Translated: CASRGRGTSGRLQETQYF. The chain recombines TRBV25-1 with TRBJ2-5, with 14 bases lining up with TRBD2. Germline-derived CDR1 and CDR2 are MGHDK and SYGVNS. There are 18 residues in the CDR3. V lost 6 bases to trimming and J lost 2 bases; unmatched junction nucleotides: 11. Full variable domain (remainder filled in from reference TRBV25-1 and TRBJ2-5): EADIYQTPRYLVIGTGKKITLECSQTMGHDKMYWYQQDPGMELHLIHYSYGVNSTEKGDLSSESTVSRIRTEHFPLTLESARPSHTSQYLCASRGRGTSGRLQETQYFGPGTRLLVL.

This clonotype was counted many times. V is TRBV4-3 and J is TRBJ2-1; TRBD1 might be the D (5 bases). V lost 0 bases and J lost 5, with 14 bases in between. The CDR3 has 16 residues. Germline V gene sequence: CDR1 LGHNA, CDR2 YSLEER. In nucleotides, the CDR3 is TGCGCCAGCAGCCAAGATCCAGGGCTACTTAACAATGAGCAGTTCTTC. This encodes CASSQDPGLLNNEQFF.

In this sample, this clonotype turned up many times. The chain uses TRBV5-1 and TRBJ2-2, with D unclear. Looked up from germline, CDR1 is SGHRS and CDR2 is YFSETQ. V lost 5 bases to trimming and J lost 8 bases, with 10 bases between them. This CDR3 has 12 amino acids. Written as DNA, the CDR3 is TGCGCCAGCAGGGATCCCCCGGGGGAGCTGTTTTTT. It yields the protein CASRDPPGELFF.

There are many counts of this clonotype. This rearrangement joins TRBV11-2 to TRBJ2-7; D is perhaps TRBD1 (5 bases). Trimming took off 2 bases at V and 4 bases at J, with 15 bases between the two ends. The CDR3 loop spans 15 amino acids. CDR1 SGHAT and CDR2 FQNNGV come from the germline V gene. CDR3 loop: CASSLPYRTLYEQYF. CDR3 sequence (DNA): TGTGCCAGCAGCTTACCATACAGGACCCTTTACGAGCAGTACTTC.

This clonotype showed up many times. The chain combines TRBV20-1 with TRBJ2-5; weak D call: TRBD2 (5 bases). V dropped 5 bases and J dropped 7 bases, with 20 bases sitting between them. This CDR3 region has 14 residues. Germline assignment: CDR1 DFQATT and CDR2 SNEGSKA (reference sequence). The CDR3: CSASAGPPEGTQYF. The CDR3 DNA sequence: TGCAGTGCTTCTGCCGGGCCCCCTGAGGGGACCCAGTACTTC.

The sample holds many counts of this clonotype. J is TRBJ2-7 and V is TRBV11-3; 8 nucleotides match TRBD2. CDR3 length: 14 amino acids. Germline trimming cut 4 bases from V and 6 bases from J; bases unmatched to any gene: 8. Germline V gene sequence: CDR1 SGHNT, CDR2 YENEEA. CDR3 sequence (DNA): TGTGCCAGCAGCTCACCGGGACTAGGTGGCGAGCAGTACTTC. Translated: CASSSPGLGGEQYF.

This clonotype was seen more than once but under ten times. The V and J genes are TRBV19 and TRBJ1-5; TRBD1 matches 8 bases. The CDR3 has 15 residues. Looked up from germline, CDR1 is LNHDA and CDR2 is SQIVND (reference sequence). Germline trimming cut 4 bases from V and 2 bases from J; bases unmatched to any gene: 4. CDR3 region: CASSRETGGNQPQHF. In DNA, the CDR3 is TGTGCCAGTAGTAGAGAGACAGGGGGCAATCAGCCCCAGCATTTT.

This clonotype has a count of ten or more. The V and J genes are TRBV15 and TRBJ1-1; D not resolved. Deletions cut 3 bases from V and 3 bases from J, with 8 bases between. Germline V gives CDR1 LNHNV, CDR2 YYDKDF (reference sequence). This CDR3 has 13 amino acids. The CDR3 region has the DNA TGTGCCACCAGCAGTGTCTCGCACACTGAAGCTTTCTTT. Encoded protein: CATSSVSHTEAFF.